Below, 30 T cell receptor beta chains from the same sample are listed, as sequenced in a study of cytomegalovirus exposure and HLA in healthy donors. In the PCR, 60 Vbeta and 13 Jbeta primers were used. Here immunoSEQ multiplex PCR was the method, and the copy in TCRdb shows in-frame clones only, minus some. The sample carries about 35,000 clones, 75% to 85% recorded once. Input material: PBMCs. The receptors were gathered from a male donor in good health and CMV-seronegative.

This clone was seen only a few times. The J gene is TRBJ1-5, the V gene TRBV28; D is possibly TRBD1 (6 bases). In germline, CDR1 is MDHEN, CDR2 SYDVKM. CDR3 size: 13 residues. Trimming took 7 bases from V and 4 from J, leaving 11 bases between them. For the CDR3, the DNA is TGTGCCAGCACAGGGGCTAGGAATCAGCCCCAGCATTTT. Protein: CASTGARNQPQHF.

The chain joins TRBV7-8 to TRBJ2-5; 8 bases fit TRBD2. Germline trimming cut 5 bases from V and 3 bases from J; bases unmatched to any gene: 8. The germline V gene encodes CDR1 SGHVS and CDR2 FQNEAQ. CDR3 size: 15 residues. The CDR3 spells CASSLTGLGEETQYF. CDR3 bases: TGTGCCAGCAGCCTAACGGGACTAGGGGAAGAGACCCAGTACTTC.

V and J are TRBV16 and TRBJ1-5; TRBD1 is a possible D gene (5 bases). V was shortened by 3 bases and J by 10 bases, with 16 bases between the two germline ends. The length of the CDR3 is 14 residues. Germline CDR1 KGHSY, CDR2 FQNENV. CDR3 sequence (DNA): TGTGCCAGCAGCCAGGGACGGGAGGGATCCCCCCAGCATTTT. Residues: CASSQGREGSPQHF.

This chain links TRBV9 with TRBJ2-5; TRBD1 matches 7 bases. J was trimmed by 5 bases and V by 3 bases; bases with no gene match: 10. CDR1 SGDLS and CDR2 YYNGEE come from the germline V gene. The CDR3 extends over 15 amino acids. The CDR3 DNA sequence: TGTGCCAGCAGCGGGAGACAGGGACACTCTGAGACCCAGTACTTC. It specifies CASSGRQGHSETQYF.

CDR3 nucleotides: TGTGCCAGCAGTGCCAGACAGGGACCCTACAATGAGCAGTTCTTC. Its translation is CASSARQGPYNEQFF. The chain uses TRBV6-5 and TRBJ2-1; 7 bases are a match to TRBD1. After removal of 5 bases from V and 2 bases from J, the junction contained 6 bases not matched to a gene. The CDR3 totals 15 residues. Germline loops: CDR1 MNHEY, CDR2 SVGAGI.

The rearrangement links TRBV30 to TRBJ1-3; unclear D gene. The CDR3 totals 15 residues. Trimming stripped 0 bases from V and 4 bases from J, with 13 bases between. The germline gives CDR1 GTSNPN, CDR2 SVGIG (reference sequence). The CDR3 region has the DNA TGTGCCTGGAGTGTACCAGTGACTAGCGGAAACACCATATATTTT. Amino acid sequence: CAWSVPVTSGNTIYF.

This clone was seen only a few times. The CDR3 bases are TGCGCCAGCAGCCAAGGGGTGAGCGGCAATGAGCAGTTCTTC. This encodes CASSQGVSGNEQFF. The chain combines TRBV4-3 with TRBJ2-1; a possible D gene is TRBD2 (5 bases). The CDR3 totals 14 residues. Germline V gene data show CDR1 as LGHNA and CDR2 as YSLEER. Deletions cut 1 base from V and 6 bases from J, with 10 bases between.

This chain uses TRBV6-6 with TRBJ1-2, with a possible D match to TRBD1 (5 bases). Germline CDR1 MNHNY, CDR2 SVGAGI (reference sequence). This CDR3 spans 12 amino acids. V lost 8 bases to trimming and J lost 4 bases, with 11 bases between them. The CDR3 sequence: CASVGGGYGYTF. The CDR3 DNA sequence: TGTGCCAGCGTCGGGGGGGGCTATGGCTACACCTTC.

The chain is built from TRBV5-4 and TRBJ2-6, with D perhaps TRBD1 (5 bases). The CDR3 loop spans 17 amino acids. Germline values: CDR1 SGHNT, CDR2 YYREEE (reference sequence). The V and J ends lost 3 bases and 0 bases respectively, with 13 bases between them. DNA for the CDR3: TGTGCCAGCAGCTCCAACACCGACAGCTCTGGGGCCAACGTCCTGACTTTC. This gives the protein CASSSNTDSSGANVLTF.

Here the CDR3 DNA reads TGTGCCAGCAGTTTGGGCCCTGGGGCCAACGTCCTGACTTTC. It translates to CASSLGPGANVLTF. V and J are TRBV28 and TRBJ2-6; D not resolved. Deletions cut 3 bases from V and 2 bases from J, with 5 bases between. The V gene's germline CDR1 is MDHEN and CDR2 SYDVKM. The CDR3 is made up of 14 amino acids.

This clone has just a few counts. The V and J genes are TRBV5-1 and TRBJ1-1; 9 bases line up with TRBD1. Trimming at V came to 3 bases and at J to 1 base, leaving 4 bases not matched to a gene. There are 15 residues in the CDR3. Germline loops: CDR1 SGHRS, CDR2 YFSETQ. Here the CDR3 reads CASSWGTGRNTEAFF. The CDR3 DNA reads TGCGCCAGCAGCTGGGGGACAGGGCGGAACACTGAAGCTTTCTTT.

The J gene is TRBJ1-1, the V gene TRBV28; tentatively, D is TRBD1 (5 bases). Germline assignment: CDR1 MDHEN and CDR2 SYDVKM. V lost 2 bases, J lost 3 bases, and 13 bases lay in between. The CDR3 extends over 15 amino acids. CDR3 protein: CASSLTASGYTEAFF. In DNA form, the CDR3 reads TGTGCCAGCAGTTTAACCGCTTCAGGGTACACTGAAGCTTTCTTT.

The chain recombines TRBV27 with TRBJ2-7, with 7 bases that match TRBD1. Trimming at V came to 2 bases and at J to 6 bases, leaving 4 bases not matched to a gene. Germline V gene lookup returns CDR1 MNHEY and CDR2 SMNVEV (reference sequence). CDR3 length equals 13 residues. CDR3 amino acids: CASSLGQGVEQYF. CDR3 sequence (DNA): TGTGCCAGCAGTTTAGGTCAGGGGGTCGAGCAGTACTTC.

The V and J genes are TRBV6-1 and TRBJ2-7; D remains ambiguous. Trimming left V 7 bases short and J 7 bases short, with 14 bases between. Germline values: CDR1 MNHNS, CDR2 SASEGT. This CDR3 is built from 12 residues. CDR3 region: CASTGSWREQYF. CDR3 bases: TGTGCCAGCACTGGGTCCTGGCGGGAGCAGTACTTC.

This chain connects TRBV4-1 to TRBJ1-6, with 9 bases lining up with TRBD1. Germline lookup yields CDR1 MGHRA and CDR2 YSYEKL. The CDR3 has 20 amino acids. The junction had 15 bases not matched to a gene; V was cut back by 5 bases and J by 1 base. The CDR3 DNA is TGCGCCAGCAGCAAAACCTCCCCCGGGACAGGGCTTTCCTATAATTCACCCCTCCACTTT. This translates into CASSKTSPGTGLSYNSPLHF.

V gene TRBV6-1 combines with J gene TRBJ2-7; the match to TRBD1 covers 7 bases. V lost 2 bases to trimming and J lost 3 bases; unmatched junction nucleotides: 7. The CDR3 covers 15 residues. Looked up from germline, CDR1 is MNHNS and CDR2 is SASEGT. In DNA, the CDR3 is TGTGCCAGCAGTGAATTTCAGGGGGATTTCTACGAGCAGTACTTC. This codes for CASSEFQGDFYEQYF.

J is TRBJ1-2 and V is TRBV27; TRBD1 is a possible D gene (6 bases). The germline gives CDR1 MNHEY, CDR2 SMNVEV (reference sequence). The CDR3 consists of 13 residues. V lost 8 bases and J 5 bases, leaving 15 bases between the germline ends. CDR3 DNA sequence: TGTGCCAGCGCGGACAGACCACTTTATGGCTACACCTTC. Its protein product is CASADRPLYGYTF.

The genes are TRBV30 and TRBJ2-7; D possibly corresponds to TRBD1 (6 bases). The germline V gene has CDR1 GTSNPN and CDR2 SVGIG (reference sequence). This CDR3 is 14 amino acids long. The V and J ends lost 6 bases and 4 bases respectively, with 19 bases between them. CDR3 DNA sequence: TGTGCCTGCCAGAGAGGGACAAATACTTACGAGCAGTACTTC. It encodes CACQRGTNTYEQYF.

CDR3 nucleotides: TGTGCCACCAGCAGGGGAGAACAGGGGAGGTTTGAAAAACTGTTTTTT. Translation: CATSRGEQGRFEKLFF. J is TRBJ1-4 and V is TRBV15, with 7 bases lining up with TRBD1. V lost 3 bases, J lost 7 bases, and 11 bases stayed unmatched. CDR1 is LNHNV, CDR2 YYDKDF, per germline (reference sequence). CDR3 length equals 16 residues.

The J gene is TRBJ2-6, the V gene TRBV6-5, with 7 bases lining up with TRBD1. Germline CDR1 and CDR2: MNHEY and SVGAGI. V shed 4 bases and J 3 bases; nucleotides not matched to a gene: 6. The CDR3 loop spans 16 amino acids. The CDR3 spells CASSSGQFGGANVLTF. CDR3 bases: TGTGCCAGCAGTTCGGGACAGTTTGGTGGGGCCAACGTCCTGACTTTC.

The chain carries TRBV6-5 and TRBJ1-4; TRBD1 matches at 8 bases. V shed 4 bases, J shed 3 bases, and the junction held 4 bases outside the gene matches. The CDR3 extends over 15 amino acids. CDR1 and CDR2 (germline): MNHEY, SVGAGI. The CDR3 coding sequence is TGTGCCAGCAGTTCTCAGGGGGCGGCTAATGAAAAACTGTTTTTT. It yields the protein CASSSQGAANEKLFF.

The chain couples TRBV18 to TRBJ1-2; D gene ambiguous. This CDR3 has 16 amino acids. The germline V gene encodes CDR1 KGHSH and CDR2 LQKENI. V lost 0 bases and J 4 bases, leaving 15 bases between the germline ends. The CDR3 DNA sequence: TGTGCCAGCTCACCACCCCCCCAGTCTAGCGTCTATGGCTACACCTTC. It specifies CASSPPPQSSVYGYTF.

This chain joins TRBV7-9 and TRBJ2-7; 7 bases align to TRBD2. Germline lookup yields CDR1 SEHNR and CDR2 FQNEAQ (reference sequence). With V trimmed by 5 bases and J by 7 bases, 23 bases remained unmatched. This CDR3 spans 18 amino acids. The CDR3 nucleotides read TGTGCCAGCAGCCCCCCAGGAGGGCGTAGCGGGCGCCCATGGGAGCAGTACTTC. Translated, it gives CASSPPGGRSGRPWEQYF. Drawing the rest from reference TRBV7-9 and TRBJ2-7, the complete variable domain is DTGVSQNPRHKITKRGQNVTFRCDPISEHNRLYWYRQTLGQGPEFLTYFQNEAQLEKSRLLSDRFSAERPKGSFSTLEIQRTEQGDSAMYLCASSPPGGRSGRPWEQYFGPGTRLTVT.

This chain's CDR3 is CASSSRGRTTGDSEAFF. CDR3 coding DNA: TGTGCCAGCAGCTCCCGAGGACGGACCACGGGAGACTCTGAAGCTTTCTTT. This sequence joins TRBV7-2 and TRBJ1-1; D call uncertain. The V gene lost 4 bases and the J gene lost 6 bases, with 24 bases spanning the gap. The CDR3 spans 17 residues. Germline V gene data show CDR1 as SGHTA and CDR2 as FQGNSA.

This chain uses TRBV19 with TRBJ1-1, with a possible D match to TRBD1 (6 bases). This CDR3 has 13 residues. The V gene lost 6 bases and the J gene lost 2 bases, with 10 bases spanning the gap. CDR1 is LNHDA and CDR2 is SQIVND in the germline V gene (reference sequence). The CDR3 loop reads CASRPGVNTEAFF. CDR3 nucleotides: TGTGCCAGTAGACCAGGGGTCAACACTGAAGCTTTCTTT.

The chain is built from TRBV27 and TRBJ2-7, with 8 bases fitting TRBD1. Germline assignment: CDR1 MNHEY and CDR2 SMNVEV (reference sequence). V dropped 5 bases and J dropped 3; count of bases not matched to a gene: 6. The CDR3 length is 14 residues. CDR3 nucleotides: TGTGCCAGCAGTCAGATGACAGGGGACTACGAGCAGTACTTC. This encodes CASSQMTGDYEQYF.

The table lists this clone with a count of one. The J gene is TRBJ1-1, the V gene TRBV7-2, with 9 bases fitting TRBD1. Germline V gene lookup returns CDR1 SGHTA and CDR2 FQGNSA. The V and J ends lost 0 bases and 1 base, in that order; junction bases with no gene match: 9. The CDR3 spans 18 residues. CDR3 sequence: CASSLAGQGSRRNTEAFF. As DNA, the CDR3 is TGTGCCAGCAGCTTAGCGGGACAGGGTTCTCGAAGGAACACTGAAGCTTTCTTT.

V usage is TRBV7-9 and J usage is TRBJ2-3; 9 bases align to TRBD2. V trimming: 2 bases; J trimming: 2 bases; junction bases outside the gene matches: 11. The CDR3 extends over 18 amino acids. Germline CDR1 SEHNR, CDR2 FQNEAQ (reference sequence). The CDR3: CASSLLGLARVFTDTQYF. In DNA form, the CDR3 reads TGTGCCAGCAGCTTATTGGGACTAGCCCGTGTGTTCACAGATACGCAGTATTTT.

This clone has just a few counts. The chain links TRBV4-1 to TRBJ1-5; no definite D call. This CDR3 spans 16 amino acids. Trimming removed 1 base from V and 5 bases from J, with 15 bases in between. Germline lookup yields CDR1 MGHRA and CDR2 YSYEKL. The CDR3 DNA reads TGCGCCAGCAGCCAAGTCGGGCGCCGGAGGGATCAGCCCCAGCATTTT. It specifies CASSQVGRRRDQPQHF.

V usage is TRBV5-6 and J usage is TRBJ1-4, with D maybe TRBD1 (6 bases). The CDR3 covers 18 residues. Germline V gives CDR1 SGHDT, CDR2 YYEEEE. Trimming took 1 base from V and 5 from J, leaving 21 bases between them. CDR3 amino acids: CASSLIHAFGQPNEKLFF. In nucleotides, the CDR3 is TGTGCCAGCAGCTTGATCCACGCTTTCGGACAGCCAAATGAAAAACTGTTTTTT. The full variable domain, rest sourced from reference TRBV5-6 and TRBJ1-4, is DAGVTQSPTHLIKTRGQQVTLRCSPKSGHDTVSWYQQALGQGPQFIFQYYEEEERQRGNFPDRFSGHQFPNYSSELNVNALLLGDSALYLCASSLIHAFGQPNEKLFFGSGTQLSVL.